This T cell receptor beta chain was retrieved from a study of shared clonotypes between healthy human individuals. Notes on the study in general: Investigators collected only blood, and repertoires in tissues likely differ.

Positively selected for CCR7, the CD45RO-negative cells used as naive CD8 cells excluded terminally differentiated effector memory CD45RA+ cells. The V segment lost 3 bases and the J segment 4 bases; nucleotides outside the gene matches: 5. The CDR3 runs 15 residues. Germline CDR1 and CDR2: SGDLS and YYNGEE. Method: immunoSEQ multiplex PCR; TCRdb's copy keeps in-frame clones and lacks some. The table lists around 2,000,000 clones, about 95% of them singletons, with less than 1.5% in the top ten. In the case of this clone: Its antigen is as yet unknown.

V and J are TRBV9 and TRBJ2-7; 12 positions agree with TRBD1. The receptor was derived from a man between 18 and 35 years old in good health. Sample: naive CD8+ T cells sorted from blood. CDR3 DNA: TGTGCCAGCAGCGATGGGGGACAGGGGGCTTACGAGCAGTACTTC. Its protein product is CASSDGGQGAYEQYF.